This record concerns one T cell receptor (beta chain) sequence. Its antigen is not known. This entry belongs to a study of T cells in tuberculosis. On the study more broadly: This South African cohort compared adolescents with or without latent tuberculosis against adults with active tuberculosis. Study results and caveats: Active tuberculosis alpha repertoires lay closer to GMM-specific TCRs than controls'. Smaller alpha distances in active tuberculosis partly reflected shorter CDR3-alpha lengths.

Libraries were prepared by immunoSEQ multiplex PCR; TCRdb keeps only in-frame clonotypes and omits some of them. The table lists 30,000 to 35,000 clones, 80% to 95% of them singletons. V lost 2 bases to trimming and J lost 2 bases, with 10 bases between them. The CDR3 runs 15 residues. The germline CDR1 and CDR2 sequences are SGHTA and FQGNSA. Adolescents were screened for latent TB by skin test and IGRA. The sample consisted of PBMCs. V usage is TRBV7-2 and J usage is TRBJ1-5, with a possible D match to TRBD1 (6 bases). This sequence was found in a donor aged 10 to 29 with latent tuberculosis or without tuberculosis infection. The CDR3 DNA is TGTGCCAGCAGCTTATTCGCAGGGGGCAATCAGCCCCAGCATTTT. Residues: CASSLFAGGNQPQHF.